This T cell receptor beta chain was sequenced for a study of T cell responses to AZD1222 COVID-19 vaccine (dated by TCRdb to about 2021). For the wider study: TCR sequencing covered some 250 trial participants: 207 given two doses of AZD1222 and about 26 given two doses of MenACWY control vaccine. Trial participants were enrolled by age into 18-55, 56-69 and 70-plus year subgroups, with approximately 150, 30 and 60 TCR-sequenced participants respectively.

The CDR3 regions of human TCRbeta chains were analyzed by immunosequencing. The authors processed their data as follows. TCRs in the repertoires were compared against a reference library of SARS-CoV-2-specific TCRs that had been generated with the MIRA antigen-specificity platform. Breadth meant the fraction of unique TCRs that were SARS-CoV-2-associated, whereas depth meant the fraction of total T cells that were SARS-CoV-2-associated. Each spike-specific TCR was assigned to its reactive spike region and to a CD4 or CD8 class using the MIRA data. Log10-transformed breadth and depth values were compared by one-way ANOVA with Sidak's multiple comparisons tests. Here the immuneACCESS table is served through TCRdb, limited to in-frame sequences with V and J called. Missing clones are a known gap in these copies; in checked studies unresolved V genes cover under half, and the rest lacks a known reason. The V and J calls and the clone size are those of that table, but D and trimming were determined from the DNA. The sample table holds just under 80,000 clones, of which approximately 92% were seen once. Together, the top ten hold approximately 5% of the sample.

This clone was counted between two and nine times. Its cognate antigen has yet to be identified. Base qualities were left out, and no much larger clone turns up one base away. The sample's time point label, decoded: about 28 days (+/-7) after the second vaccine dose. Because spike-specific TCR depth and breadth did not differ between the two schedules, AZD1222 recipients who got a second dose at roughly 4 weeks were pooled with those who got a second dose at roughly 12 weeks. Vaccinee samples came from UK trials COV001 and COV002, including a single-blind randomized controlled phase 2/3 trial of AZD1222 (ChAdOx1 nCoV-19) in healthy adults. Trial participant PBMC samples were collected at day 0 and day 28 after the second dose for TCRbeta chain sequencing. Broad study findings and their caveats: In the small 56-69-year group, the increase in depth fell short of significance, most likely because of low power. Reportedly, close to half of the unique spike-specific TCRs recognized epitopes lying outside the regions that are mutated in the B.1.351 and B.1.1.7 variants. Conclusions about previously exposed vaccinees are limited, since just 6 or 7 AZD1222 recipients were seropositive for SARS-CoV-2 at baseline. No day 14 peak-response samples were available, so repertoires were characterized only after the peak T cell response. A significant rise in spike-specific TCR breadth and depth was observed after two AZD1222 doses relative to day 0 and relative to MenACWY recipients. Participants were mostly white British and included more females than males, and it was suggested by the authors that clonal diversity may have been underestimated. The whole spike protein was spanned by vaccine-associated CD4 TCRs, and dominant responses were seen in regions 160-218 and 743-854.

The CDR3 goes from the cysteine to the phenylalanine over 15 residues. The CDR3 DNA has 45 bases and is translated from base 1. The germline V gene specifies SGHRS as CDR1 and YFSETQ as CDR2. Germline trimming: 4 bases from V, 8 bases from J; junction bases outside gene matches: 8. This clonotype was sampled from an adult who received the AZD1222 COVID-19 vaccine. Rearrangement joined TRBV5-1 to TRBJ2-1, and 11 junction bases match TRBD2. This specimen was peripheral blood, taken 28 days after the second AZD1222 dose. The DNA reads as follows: TGCGCCAGCAGCCCGGGACTAGCGGCGTTCGATGAGCAGTTCTTC. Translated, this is CASSPGLAAFDEQFF.